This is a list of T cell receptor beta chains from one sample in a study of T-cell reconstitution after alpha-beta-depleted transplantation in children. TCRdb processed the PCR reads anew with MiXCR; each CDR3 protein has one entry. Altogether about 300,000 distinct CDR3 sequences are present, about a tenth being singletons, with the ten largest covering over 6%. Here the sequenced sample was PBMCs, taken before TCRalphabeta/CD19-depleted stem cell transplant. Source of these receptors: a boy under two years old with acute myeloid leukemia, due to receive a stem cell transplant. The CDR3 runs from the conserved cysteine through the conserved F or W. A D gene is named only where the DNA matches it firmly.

CAIPGPKLADQETQYF NA TRBJ2-5 TRBV28
CSVGGRGQETQYF TRBD1 TRBJ2-5 TRBV29-1
CASRGTRGNTGELFF TRBD2 TRBJ2-2 TRBV2
CASSESDSGTQYF NA TRBJ2-5 TRBV2
CASSSPAPFQRELSYEQYF TRBD2 TRBJ2-7 TRBV28
CASSPPTGALSSYEQYF TRBD1 TRBJ2-7 TRBV7-9
CSARTRAGANYEQYF NA TRBJ2-7 TRBV20-1
CAWIPRDRAYEQYF TRBD1 TRBJ2-7 TRBV30
CASSRLTGGWTEAFF TRBD1 TRBJ1-1 TRBV3-1
CASSLGTSGMDEQFF TRBD2 TRBJ2-1 TRBV7-3
CASSPAGGYGYTF TRBD1 TRBJ1-2 TRBV18
CSAWTSGVRETQYF TRBD2 TRBJ2-5 TRBV20-1
CASSYSRLAGDYYNEQFF NA TRBJ2-1 TRBV6-2/TRBV6-3
CASSLMVREKLFF NA TRBJ1-4 TRBV12-3/TRBV12-4
CASSLEGVNTEAFF NA TRBJ1-1 TRBV7-3
CASSQELRGSYEQYF NA TRBJ2-7 TRBV3-1
CSVAQSQDRETQYF NA TRBJ2-5 TRBV29-1
CASSLTRTLAGELFF NA TRBJ2-2 TRBV27
CSASTGGGYNEQFF TRBD1 TRBJ2-1 TRBV20-1
CASSLDSLNRGRGYTF TRBD1 TRBJ1-2 TRBV11-2
CSASGTSYEQYF TRBD2 TRBJ2-7 TRBV20-1
CATRPQGVLQTNEKLFF TRBD1 TRBJ1-4 TRBV15
CASSLHPPTSGGRTEAFF NA TRBJ1-1 TRBV11-2
CASSGTETYGYTF TRBD1 TRBJ1-2 TRBV18
CASSLNVGGTYNEQFF NA TRBJ2-1 TRBV7-3
CASSPTTGGLNQPQHF TRBD1 TRBJ1-5 TRBV12-3/TRBV12-4
CASSQVVGGGTNEQFF TRBD2 TRBJ2-1 TRBV14
CASSSRLAEETQYF TRBD2 TRBJ2-5 TRBV12-3/TRBV12-4
CSAREDLAGYNEQFF TRBD2 TRBJ2-1 TRBV20-1
CATPSGSHNEQFF TRBD2 TRBJ2-1 TRBV6-1
CASSFAGARYEQYF TRBD2 TRBJ2-7 TRBV7-9
CAIRPDTQETQYF NA TRBJ2-5 TRBV10-3
CASSFSGQGVGGELFF TRBD1 TRBJ2-2 TRBV28
CASSRDGRTDTQYF NA TRBJ2-3 TRBV18
CSATRGNEQFF NA TRBJ2-1 TRBV29-1
CASSLFGTRNQPQHF NA TRBJ1-5 TRBV28
CASSAETGTSGEQYF TRBD1 TRBJ2-7 TRBV5-1
CASSGRDNEQFF NA TRBJ2-1 TRBV7-6
CASSLPHRTYQETQYF NA TRBJ2-5 TRBV21-1
CASRGTSNTGELFF NA TRBJ2-2 TRBV2
CASSQASGLSPGTDTQYF NA TRBJ2-3 TRBV4-3
CASSASGRNDEQYF TRBD2 TRBJ2-7 TRBV9
CASSYDGSGANVLTF NA TRBJ2-6 TRBV7-3
CASCLRGSRGRAPDTQYF NA TRBJ2-3 TRBV12-3/TRBV12-4
CATSSPEARDGDEQYF NA TRBJ2-7 TRBV15
CASSSVGRGRVADTQYF TRBD1 TRBJ2-3 TRBV7-2